This TCR beta chain was obtained from a study of T cells in Graves' hyperthyroidism and ophthalmopathy. Researchers amplified the TCR beta CDR3 regions from RNA transcripts. The TCR CDR3 was amplified in a first-round RT-PCR using the HTBI primer set. TCRdb re-called the multiplex PCR reads with MiXCR, one entry per CDR3 protein. The table records around 700,000 distinct CDR3 sequences, around a sixth of them present only once. This clonotype was recorded many times. This CDR3 is 12 amino acids long. The V and J ends lost 3 bases and 8 bases respectively, with 9 bases between them. This chain connects TRBV12-3 or TRBV12-4 to TRBJ2-3; D remains ambiguous. The TCR originated in a woman aged 50 to 65 with Graves' hyperthyroidism that later progressed to Graves' ophthalmopathy. Sequenced input: blood. The CDR3, as DNA: TGTGCCAGCAGTTTGAGCCGAGCTACGCAGTATTTT. Its translation: CASSLSRATQYF.